What follows is one TCR beta chain and its context. Its antigen is unidentified. The sample originates from a study of beta chain features in type 1 diabetes. Findings and caveats of the study: Researchers caution that PCR might favor shorter templates, equally among patients and controls.

Averaging about 120 mL, one heparinised blood draw was given by each donor. Post-sort purity exceeded 98% for all sorted populations. Investigators reverse transcribed all isolated RNA, so they sequenced expressed TCRB transcripts. The data were produced by immunoSEQ multiplex PCR, yet TCRdb's version contains in-frame clones alone and is incomplete. The sample holds hundreds of thousands of clones, around 10% seen once. This TCR was recovered from a woman aged 18-35 years in good health. The sequencing input was naive CD4+ T cells from blood.

CDR3 in DNA: TGTGCCAGTAGTGAACAGGGGAGGACTGAAGCTTTCTTT. Amino acids: CASSEQGRTEAFF. This rearrangement joins TRBV19 to TRBJ1-1, with 7 bases aligning to TRBD1. CDR3 length: 13 amino acids. With V trimmed by 5 bases and J by 5 bases, 5 bases remained unmatched. From germline, CDR1 is LNHDA and CDR2 SQIVND (reference sequence).